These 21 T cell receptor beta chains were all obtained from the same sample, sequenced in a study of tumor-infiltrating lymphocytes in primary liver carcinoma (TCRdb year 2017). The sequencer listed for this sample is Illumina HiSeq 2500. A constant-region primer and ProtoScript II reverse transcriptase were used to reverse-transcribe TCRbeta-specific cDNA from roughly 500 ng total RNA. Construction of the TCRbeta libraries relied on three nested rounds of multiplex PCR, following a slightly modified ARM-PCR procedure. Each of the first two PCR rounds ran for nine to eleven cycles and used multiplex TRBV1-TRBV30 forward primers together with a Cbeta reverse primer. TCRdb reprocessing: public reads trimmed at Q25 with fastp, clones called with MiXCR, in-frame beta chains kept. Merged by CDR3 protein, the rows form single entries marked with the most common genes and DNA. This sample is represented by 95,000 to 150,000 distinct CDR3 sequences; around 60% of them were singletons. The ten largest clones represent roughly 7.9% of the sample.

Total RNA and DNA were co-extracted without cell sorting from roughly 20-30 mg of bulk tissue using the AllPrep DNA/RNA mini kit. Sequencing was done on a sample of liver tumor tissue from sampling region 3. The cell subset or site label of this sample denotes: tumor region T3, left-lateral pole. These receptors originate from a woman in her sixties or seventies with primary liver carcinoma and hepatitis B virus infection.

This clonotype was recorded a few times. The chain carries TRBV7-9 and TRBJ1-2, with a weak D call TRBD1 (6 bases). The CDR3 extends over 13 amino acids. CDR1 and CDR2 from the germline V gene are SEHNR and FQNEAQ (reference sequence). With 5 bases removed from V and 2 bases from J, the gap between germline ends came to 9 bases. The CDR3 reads CASSPDSNYGYTF. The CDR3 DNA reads TGTGCCAGCAGCCCGGACAGCAACTATGGCTACACCTTC.

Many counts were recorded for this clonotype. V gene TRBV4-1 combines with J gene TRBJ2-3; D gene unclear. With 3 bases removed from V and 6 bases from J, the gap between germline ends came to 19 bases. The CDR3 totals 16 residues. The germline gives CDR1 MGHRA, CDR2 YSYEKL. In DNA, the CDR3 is TGCGCCAGCAGCCACTTCGCGAGCCTGCGGACGGATACGCAGTATTTT. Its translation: CASSHFASLRTDTQYF.

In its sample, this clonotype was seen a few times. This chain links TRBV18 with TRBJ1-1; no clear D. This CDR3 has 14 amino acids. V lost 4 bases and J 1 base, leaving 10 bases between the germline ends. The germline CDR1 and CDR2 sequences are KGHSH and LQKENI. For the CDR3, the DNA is TGTGCCAGCTCACTTGCCACGGCGAACACTGAAGCTTTCTTT. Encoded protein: CASSLATANTEAFF.

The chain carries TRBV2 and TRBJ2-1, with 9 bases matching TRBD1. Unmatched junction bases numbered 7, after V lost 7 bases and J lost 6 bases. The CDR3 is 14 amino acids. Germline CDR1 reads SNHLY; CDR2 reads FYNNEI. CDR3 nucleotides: TGTGCCAGCAAAAGACAGGGGGAGGGCAATGAGCAGTTCTTC. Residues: CASKRQGEGNEQFF.

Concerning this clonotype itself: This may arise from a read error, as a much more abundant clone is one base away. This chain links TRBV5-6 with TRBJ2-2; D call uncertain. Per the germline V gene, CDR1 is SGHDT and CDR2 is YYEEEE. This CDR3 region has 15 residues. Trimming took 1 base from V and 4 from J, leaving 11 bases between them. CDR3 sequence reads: CASSLFNSTTGELFF. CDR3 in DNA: TGTGCCAGCAGCTTGTTTAACAGCACCACCGGGGAGCTGTTTTTT.

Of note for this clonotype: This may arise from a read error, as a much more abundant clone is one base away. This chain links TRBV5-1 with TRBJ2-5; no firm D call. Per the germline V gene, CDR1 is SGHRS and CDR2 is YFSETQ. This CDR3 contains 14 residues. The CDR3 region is CASSLVPSQETQYF. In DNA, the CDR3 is TGTGCCAGCAGCTTGGTGCCGTCCCAAGAGACCCAGTACTTC.

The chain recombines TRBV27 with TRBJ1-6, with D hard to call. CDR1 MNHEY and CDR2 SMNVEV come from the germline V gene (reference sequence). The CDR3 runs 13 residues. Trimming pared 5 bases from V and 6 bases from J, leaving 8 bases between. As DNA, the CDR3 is TGTGCCAGCAGTAACCCCCGTAATTCACCCCTCCACTTT. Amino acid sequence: CASSNPRNSPLHF.

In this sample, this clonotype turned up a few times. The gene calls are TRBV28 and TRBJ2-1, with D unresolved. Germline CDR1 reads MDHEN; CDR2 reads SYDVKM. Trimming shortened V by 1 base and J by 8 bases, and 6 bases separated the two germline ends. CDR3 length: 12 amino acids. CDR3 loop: CASSLLGDEQFF. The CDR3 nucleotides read TGTGCCAGCAGTTTATTAGGCGATGAGCAGTTCTTC.

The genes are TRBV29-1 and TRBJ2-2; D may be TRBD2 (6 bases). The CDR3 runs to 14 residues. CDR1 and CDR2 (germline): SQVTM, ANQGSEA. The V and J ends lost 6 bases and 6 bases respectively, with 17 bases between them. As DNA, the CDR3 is TGCAGCGTCGACGCGGGATTGGGATCCGGGGAGCTGTTTTTT. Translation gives CSVDAGLGSGELFF.

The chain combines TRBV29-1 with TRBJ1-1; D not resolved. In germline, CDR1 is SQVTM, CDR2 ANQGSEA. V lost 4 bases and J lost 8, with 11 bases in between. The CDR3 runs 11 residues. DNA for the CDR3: TGCAGCGTTGGGAAGGGTAGGGAAGCTTTCTTT. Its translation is CSVGKGREAFF.

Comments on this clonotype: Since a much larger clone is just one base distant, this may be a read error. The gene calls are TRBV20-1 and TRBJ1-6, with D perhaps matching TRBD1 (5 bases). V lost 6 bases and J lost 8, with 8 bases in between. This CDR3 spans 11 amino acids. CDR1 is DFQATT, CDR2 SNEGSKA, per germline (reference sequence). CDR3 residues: CSAARDSPLHF. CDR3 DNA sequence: TGCAGTGCCGCCAGGGATTCACCCCTCCACTTT.

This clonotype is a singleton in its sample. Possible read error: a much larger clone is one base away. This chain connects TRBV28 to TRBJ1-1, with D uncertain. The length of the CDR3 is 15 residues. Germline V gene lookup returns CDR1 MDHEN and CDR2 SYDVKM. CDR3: CASSRPGDRHTDAFF. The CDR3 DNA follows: TGTGCCAGCAGCCGCCCCGGGGATCGGCACACTGATGCTTTCTTT.

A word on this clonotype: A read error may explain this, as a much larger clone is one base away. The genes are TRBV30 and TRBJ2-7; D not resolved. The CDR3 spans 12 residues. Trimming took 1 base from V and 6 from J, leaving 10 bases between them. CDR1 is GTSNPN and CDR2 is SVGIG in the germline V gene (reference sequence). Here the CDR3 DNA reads TGTGCCTGGAGTGGACCCCGAGGCGAGCAGTACTTC. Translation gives CAWSGPRGEQYF.

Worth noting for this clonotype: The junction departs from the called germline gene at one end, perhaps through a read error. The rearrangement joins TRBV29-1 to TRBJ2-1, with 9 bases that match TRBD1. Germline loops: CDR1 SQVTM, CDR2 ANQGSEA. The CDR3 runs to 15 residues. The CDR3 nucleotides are TGTAGCGTCTTCATAGACAGGGGGTTTTTGGATGGGCAGTTCTTC. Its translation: CSVFIDRGFLDGQFF.

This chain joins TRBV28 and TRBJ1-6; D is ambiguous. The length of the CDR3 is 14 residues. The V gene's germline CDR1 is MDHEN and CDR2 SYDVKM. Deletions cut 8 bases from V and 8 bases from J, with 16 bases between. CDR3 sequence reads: CASGSLEPYSPLHF. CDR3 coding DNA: TGTGCCAGCGGCAGCCTCGAGCCATATTCACCCCTCCACTTT.

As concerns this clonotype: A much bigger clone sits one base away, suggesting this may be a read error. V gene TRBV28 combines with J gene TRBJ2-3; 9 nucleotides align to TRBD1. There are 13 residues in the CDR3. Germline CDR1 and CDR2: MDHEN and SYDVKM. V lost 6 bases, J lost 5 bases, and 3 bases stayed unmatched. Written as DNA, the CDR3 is TGTGCCAGCAGCAGGACAGGGGTAGATACGCAGTATTTT. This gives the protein CASSRTGVDTQYF.

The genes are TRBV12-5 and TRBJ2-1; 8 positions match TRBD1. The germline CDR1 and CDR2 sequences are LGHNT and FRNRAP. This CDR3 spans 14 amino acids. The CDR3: CAGGPPQGGREQFF. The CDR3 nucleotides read TGTGCCGGTGGTCCCCCACAGGGGGGCCGGGAGCAGTTCTTC.

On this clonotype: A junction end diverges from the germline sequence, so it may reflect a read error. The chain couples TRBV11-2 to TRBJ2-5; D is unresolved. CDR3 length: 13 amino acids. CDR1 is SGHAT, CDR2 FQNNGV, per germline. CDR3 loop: CASSFQCGETQNF. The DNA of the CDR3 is TGTGCCAGCAGCTTTCAGTGCGGAGAGACCCAGAACTTC.

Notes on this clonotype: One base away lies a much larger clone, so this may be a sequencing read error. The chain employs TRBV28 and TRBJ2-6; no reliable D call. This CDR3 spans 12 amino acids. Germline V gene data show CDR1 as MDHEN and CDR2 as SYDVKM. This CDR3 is CTSNDRANVLTF. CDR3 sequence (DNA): TGTACCAGCAACGACAGGGCCAACGTCCTGACTTTC.

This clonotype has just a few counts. The CDR3 DNA is TGTGCCAGCAGCTTAAGGACCACAGCGGGAGGTCCAGAGACCCAGTACTTC. Its translation: CASSLRTTAGGPETQYF. J is TRBJ2-5 and V is TRBV13, with 9 bases that match TRBD2. The CDR3 length is 17 residues. Germline V gene data show CDR1 as PRHDT and CDR2 as FYEKMQ (reference sequence). Trimming took 2 bases from V and 4 from J; bases not matched to a gene: 11.

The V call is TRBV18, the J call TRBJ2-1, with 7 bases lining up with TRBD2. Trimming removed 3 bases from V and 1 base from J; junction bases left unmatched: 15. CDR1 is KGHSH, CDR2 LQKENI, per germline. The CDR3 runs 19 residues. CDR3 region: CASSPMNFSGNRSYNEQFF. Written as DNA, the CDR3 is TGTGCCAGCTCACCGATGAATTTCAGCGGGAATAGGTCCTACAATGAGCAGTTCTTC.